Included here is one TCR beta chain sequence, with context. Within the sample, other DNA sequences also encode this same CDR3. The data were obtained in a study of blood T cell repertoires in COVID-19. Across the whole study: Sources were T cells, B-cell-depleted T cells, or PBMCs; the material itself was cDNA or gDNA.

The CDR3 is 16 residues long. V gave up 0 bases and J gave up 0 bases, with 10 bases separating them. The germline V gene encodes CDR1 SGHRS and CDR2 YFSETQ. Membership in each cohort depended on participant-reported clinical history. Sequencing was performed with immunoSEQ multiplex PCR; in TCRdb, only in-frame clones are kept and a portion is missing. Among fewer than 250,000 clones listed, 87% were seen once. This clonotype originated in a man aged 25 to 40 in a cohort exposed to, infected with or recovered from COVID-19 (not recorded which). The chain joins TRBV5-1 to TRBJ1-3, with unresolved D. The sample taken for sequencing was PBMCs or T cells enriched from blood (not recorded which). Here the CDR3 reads CASSLATGSSGNTIYF. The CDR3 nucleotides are TGCGCCAGCAGCTTGGCCACGGGGAGCTCTGGAAACACCATATATTTT.